This T cell receptor beta chain derives from a study of CD8 T cells in ankylosing spondylitis. This clonotype has a count of ten or more. The antigen is unknown. Broader study findings: About eight highly homologous variants made up a TCR beta motif that seemed to typify ankylosing spondylitis blood.

Libraries for TCR beta were made by quantitative 5'-RACE with molecular barcodes. TCRdb ran MiXCR on the 5' RACE reads and lists one entry per CDR3 protein. Of some 140,000 distinct CDR3 sequences in the sample, 7.5% to 9.5% were seen once. Sequencing used synovial fluid, either unsorted or a sorted T cell fraction (not recorded which). The clonotype comes from a male donor with ankylosing spondylitis.

As DNA, the CDR3 is TGTGCCAGCAGCTTATTGACAGGGGTGGGCACTGAAGCTTTCTTT. This gives the protein CASSLLTGVGTEAFF. This chain uses TRBV7-9 with TRBJ1-1, with 8 bases that match TRBD1. The germline gives CDR1 SEHNR, CDR2 FQNEAQ (reference sequence). This CDR3 has 15 amino acids. V shed 2 bases, J shed 4 bases, and the junction held 6 bases outside the gene matches.